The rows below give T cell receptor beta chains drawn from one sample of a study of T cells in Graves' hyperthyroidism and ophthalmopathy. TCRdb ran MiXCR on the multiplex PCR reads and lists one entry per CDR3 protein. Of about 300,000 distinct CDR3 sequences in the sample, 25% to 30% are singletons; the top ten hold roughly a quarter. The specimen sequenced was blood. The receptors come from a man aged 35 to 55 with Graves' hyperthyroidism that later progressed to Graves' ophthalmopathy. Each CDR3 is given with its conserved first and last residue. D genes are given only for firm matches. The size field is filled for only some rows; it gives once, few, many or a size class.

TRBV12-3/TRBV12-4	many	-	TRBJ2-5	CASSFERSRTQYF	TGTGCCAGCAGTTTCGAGCGGAGTAGGACCCAGTACTTC
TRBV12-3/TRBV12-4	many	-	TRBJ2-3	CASSFLQSTQYF	TGTGCCAGCAGTTTCCTTCAGAGTACGCAGTATTTT
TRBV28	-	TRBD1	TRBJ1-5	CASSETGSSNQPQHF	TGTGCCAGCAGCGAGACAGGGTCGAGCAATCAGCCCCAGCATTTT
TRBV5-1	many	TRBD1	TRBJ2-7	CASSGSRDSPYEQYF	TGCGCCAGCAGCGGGAGCCGGGACAGTCCCTACGAGCAGTACTTC
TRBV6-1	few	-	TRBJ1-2	CASSMGNYGYTF	TGTGCCAGCAGTATGGGGAACTATGGCTACACCTTC
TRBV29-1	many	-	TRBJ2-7	CSVGGRWVGEQYF	TGCAGCGTTGGGGGACGGTGGGTCGGCGAGCAGTACTTC
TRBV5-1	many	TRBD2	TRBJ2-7	CASSLGLAGVGLNYEQYF	TGCGCCAGCAGCTTGGGACTAGCGGGAGTGGGGCTAAACTACGAGCAGTACTTC
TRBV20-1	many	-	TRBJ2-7	CSANVIGRSSYEQYF	TGCAGTGCTAATGTCATCGGGCGGAGCTCCTACGAGCAGTACTTC
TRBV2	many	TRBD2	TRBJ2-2	CASSVGRGPGELFF	TGTGCCAGCAGTGTCGGGAGGGGCCCCGGGGAGCTGTTTTTT
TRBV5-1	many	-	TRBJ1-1	CASSSGYQALYTEAFF	TGCGCCAGCAGCTCCGGGTACCAGGCTCTTTACACTGAAGCTTTCTTT
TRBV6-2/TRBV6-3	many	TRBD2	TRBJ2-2	CASSSSRTSGYPTGELFF	TGTGCCAGCAGCTCCTCCAGGACTAGCGGATACCCCACCGGGGAGCTGTTTTTT
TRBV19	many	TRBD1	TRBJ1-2	CASLRQGVNYGYTF	TGTGCCAGCCTGAGACAGGGAGTTAACTATGGCTACACCTTC
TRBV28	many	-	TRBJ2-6	CASSLSLGGANVLTF	TGTGCCAGCAGTTTATCATTAGGTGGGGCCAACGTCCTGACTTTC
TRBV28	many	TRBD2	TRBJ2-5	CASSSPLGGEETQYF	TGTGCCAGCAGTTCGCCCCTCGGGGGGGAAGAGACCCAGTACTTC
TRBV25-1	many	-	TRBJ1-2	CASRKTAGYGYTF	TGTGCCAGCAGAAAGACGGCCGGTTATGGCTACACCTTC
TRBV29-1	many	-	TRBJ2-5	CSVGIGAGVETQYF	TGCAGCGTTGGGATTGGTGCAGGGGTCGAGACCCAGTACTTC
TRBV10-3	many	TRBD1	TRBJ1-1	CAISQTGGKGTEAFF	TGTGCCATCAGCCAGACAGGGGGAAAGGGCACTGAAGCTTTCTTT
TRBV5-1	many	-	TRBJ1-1	CASSGRGGETEAFF	TGCGCCAGCAGCGGTCGTGGCGGGGAGACTGAAGCTTTCTTT
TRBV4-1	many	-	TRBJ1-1	CASSQVDVNTEAFF	TGCGCCAGCAGCCAAGTAGACGTGAACACTGAAGCTTTCTTT
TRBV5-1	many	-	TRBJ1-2	CASSRTGEPNYGYTF	TGCGCCAGCAGCCGGACCGGGGAACCTAACTATGGCTACACCTTC
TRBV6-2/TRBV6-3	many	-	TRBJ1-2	CASSYGDYGYTF	TGTGCCAGCAGTTACGGGGACTATGGCTACACCTTC
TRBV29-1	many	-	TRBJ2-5	CSVEETQYF	TGCAGCGTAGAAGAGACCCAGTACTTC
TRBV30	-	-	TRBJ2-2	CAWSWQNAGELFF	TGTGCCTGGAGTTGGCAGAATGCCGGGGAGCTGTTTTTT
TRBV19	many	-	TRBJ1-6	CASRGSYNSPLHF	TGTGCCAGTAGGGGATCCTATAATTCACCCCTCCACTTT